This T cell receptor beta chain was sequenced during a study of cytomegalovirus exposure and HLA in healthy donors. Study overall: About 85 million unique TCRs from HLA-typed donors were held in an early release of data.

Concerning this clone itself: The antigen remains unidentified.

The V and J ends lost 0 bases and 0 bases, in that order; junction bases with no gene match: 8. Germline loops: CDR1 SGHRS, CDR2 YFSETQ. CDR3 length: 17 residues. In the PCR, 60 Vbeta and 13 Jbeta primers were used. TCRdb's table, derived via immunoSEQ multiplex PCR, lists solely in-frame clones and lacks some. Of some 100,000 clones in the sample, roughly 70% were seen once. Overall study results and limits: According to a later analysis, most TCR beta chains associated with CMV appeared HLA-restricted. Upon later analysis, TCR association rates were observed to vary by HLA locus, being highest for DRB1 and lowest for HLA-C.

The chain uses TRBV5-1 and TRBJ1-1, with 7 bases that match TRBD1. Sequenced material: PBMCs. The receptor was isolated from a man in his forties in good health and CMV-seronegative. The CDR3, as DNA: TGCGCCAGCAGCTTGGCCCGGGGACAGACACTGAACACTGAAGCTTTCTTT. The encoded protein is CASSLARGQTLNTEAFF.